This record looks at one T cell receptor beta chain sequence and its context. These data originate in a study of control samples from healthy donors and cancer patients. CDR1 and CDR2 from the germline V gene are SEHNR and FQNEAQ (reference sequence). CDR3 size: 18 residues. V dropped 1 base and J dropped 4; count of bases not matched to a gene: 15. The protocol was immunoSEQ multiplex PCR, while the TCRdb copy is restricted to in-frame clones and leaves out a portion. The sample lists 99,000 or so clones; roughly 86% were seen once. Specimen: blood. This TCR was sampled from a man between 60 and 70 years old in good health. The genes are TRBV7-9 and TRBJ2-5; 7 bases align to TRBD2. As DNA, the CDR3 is TGTGCCAGCAGCTTAGATGGGAGGGGTGTAACGTGGCTAGAGACCCAGTACTTC. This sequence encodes CASSLDGRGVTWLETQYF.